The 26 T cell receptor beta chains reported below all come from one sample, sequenced in a study of blood T cell repertoires in COVID-19. Profiled with immunoSEQ multiplex PCR; TCRdb holds only in-frame clones, not every one. Seen here are 300,000 to 500,000 clones, more than 75% observed once, and the top ten hold 0.95% to 1%. Sample: PBMCs or T cells enriched from blood (not recorded which). Receptors originate from a woman aged 25 to 45 with acute COVID-19.

The V and J genes are TRBV28 and TRBJ1-6, with 9 nucleotides matching TRBD1. Germline trimming cut 2 bases from V and 9 bases from J; bases unmatched to any gene: 11. The germline gives CDR1 MDHEN, CDR2 SYDVKM. The CDR3 consists of 17 residues. The chain's CDR3 is CASSLAQGASLGSPLHF. The CDR3 region has the DNA TGTGCCAGCAGTTTAGCACAGGGGGCGAGTCTAGGTTCACCCCTCCACTTT.

This rearrangement joins TRBV9 to TRBJ2-1, with 14 bases matching TRBD2. The CDR3 is 17 amino acids. After removal of 3 bases from V and 9 bases from J, the junction contained 11 bases not matched to a gene. Germline CDR1 is SGDLS and CDR2 is YYNGEE. CDR3 in DNA: TGTGCCAGCAGCGCCTCGGAAGGGACTAGCGGGAGAGGTGAGCAGTTCTTC. It translates to CASSASEGTSGRGEQFF.

V gene TRBV7-9 combines with J gene TRBJ1-2; D gene uncertain. V lost 0 bases and J 4 bases, leaving 12 bases between the germline ends. The length of the CDR3 is 15 residues. CDR1 and CDR2 from the germline V gene are SEHNR and FQNEAQ (reference sequence). CDR3 sequence (DNA): TGTGCCAGCAGCTTAGCCCTTACCACCAGCTATGGCTACACCTTC. Encoded protein: CASSLALTTSYGYTF.

This chain links TRBV6-2 or TRBV6-3 with TRBJ1-2; perhaps TRBD1 as D (5 bases). Germline lookup yields CDR1 MNHEY and CDR2 SVGEGT. V was trimmed by 2 bases and J by 8 bases, leaving 12 bases between them. This CDR3 is built from 13 residues. For the CDR3, the DNA is TGTGCCAGCAGTTACCGTCGGGGGGACGGCTACACCTTC. Residues: CASSYRRGDGYTF.

V gene TRBV7-3 combines with J gene TRBJ1-1; TRBD1 matches at 7 bases. The CDR3 spans 16 residues. Germline CDR1 is SGHTA and CDR2 is FQGTGA. V lost 4 bases, J lost 0 bases, and 8 bases stayed unmatched. Here the CDR3 DNA reads TGTGCCAGCAGCTCAACAGGGGCGACCATGAACACTGAAGCTTTCTTT. It codes for CASSSTGATMNTEAFF. Complete variable domain (other parts from reference TRBV7-3 and TRBJ1-1): GAGVSQTPSNKVTEKGKYVELRCDPISGHTALYWYRQSLGQGPEFLIYFQGTGAADDSGLPNDRFFAVRPEGSVSTLKIQRTERGDSAVYLCASSSTGATMNTEAFFGQGTRLTVV.

This clone was counted a single time. This rearrangement joins TRBV6-6 to TRBJ2-1; D uncertain. Trimming pared 0 bases from V and 10 bases from J, leaving 7 bases between. The CDR3 is 12 residues long. Germline CDR1 and CDR2: MNHNY and SVGAGI (reference sequence). The CDR3 loop is CASSYSLREQFF. CDR3 nucleotides: TGTGCCAGCAGTTACTCGCTCAGGGAGCAGTTCTTC.

CDR3 DNA: TGCGCCAGCAGCTCGGGACAGGGGGGCTATGGCTACACCTTC. Translated: CASSSGQGGYGYTF. The V call is TRBV5-1, the J call TRBJ1-2, with 11 bases fitting TRBD1. This CDR3 comprises 14 residues. Germline-derived CDR1 and CDR2 are SGHRS and YFSETQ. Losses at the gene ends were 3 bases for V and 4 bases for J; bases not matched to a gene: 2.

The V gene is TRBV6-5, the J gene TRBJ2-3, with 10 bases identical to TRBD2. Germline CDR1 reads MNHEY; CDR2 reads SVGAGI. V shed 5 bases, J shed 4 bases, and the junction held 6 bases outside the gene matches. This CDR3 has 15 amino acids. CDR3 protein: CASSPSGGGADTQYF. CDR3 nucleotide sequence: TGTGCCAGCAGTCCTAGCGGGGGAGGTGCAGATACGCAGTATTTT.

The genes are TRBV11-1 and TRBJ2-2; 9 bases are shared with TRBD1. The CDR3 loop spans 15 amino acids. V was clipped by 6 bases and J by 6 bases; unmatched bases: 8. The germline gives CDR1 SGHAT, CDR2 FQDESV (reference sequence). The CDR3 nucleotides read TGTGCCAGCAGAAGTGGGACAGGGAGCCCCGGGGAGCTGTTTTTT. Residues: CASRSGTGSPGELFF.

Turning to this clone: Other DNA sequences in the sample encode the same CDR3. V usage is TRBV7-3 and J usage is TRBJ2-1, with D possibly being TRBD2 (6 bases). V lost 2 bases and J 4 bases, leaving 12 bases between the germline ends. The CDR3 extends over 15 amino acids. The germline V gene encodes CDR1 SGHTA and CDR2 FQGTGA. In DNA form, the CDR3 reads TGTGCCAGCAGCTTACGTGGGGGGACTTACAATGAGCAGTTCTTC. This sequence encodes CASSLRGGTYNEQFF. The full variable domain, completed using reference TRBV7-3 and TRBJ2-1, is GAGVSQTPSNKVTEKGKYVELRCDPISGHTALYWYRQSLGQGPEFLIYFQGTGAADDSGLPNDRFFAVRPEGSVSTLKIQRTERGDSAVYLCASSLRGGTYNEQFFGPGTRLTVL.

The rearrangement uses TRBV11-2 and TRBJ1-4, with 7 positions matching TRBD1. Germline lookup yields CDR1 SGHAT and CDR2 FQNNGV. V lost 4 bases to trimming and J lost 3 bases; unmatched junction nucleotides: 8. This CDR3 comprises 16 residues. In DNA, the CDR3 is TGTGCCAGCAGCTGGCTCCCGGGACAGCCTAATGAAAAACTGTTTTTT. Translating it yields CASSWLPGQPNEKLFF.

The rearrangement joins TRBV6-1 to TRBJ2-6, with D maybe TRBD1 (6 bases). Germline V gene lookup returns CDR1 MNHNS and CDR2 SASEGT. The CDR3 extends over 15 amino acids. Trimming took off 1 base at V and 2 bases at J, with 6 bases between the two ends. The CDR3 region is CASSEEGAGANVLTF. The DNA for the CDR3 is TGTGCCAGCAGTGAAGAGGGGGCTGGGGCCAACGTCCTGACTTTC.

Here the CDR3 DNA reads TGCAGCGCCAGGGACAGGGTAGACATTCAGTACTTC. Protein sequence: CSARDRVDIQYF. This sequence joins TRBV29-1 and TRBJ2-4, with 9 bases matching TRBD1. V dropped 7 bases and J dropped 8; count of bases not matched to a gene: 6. The germline CDR1 and CDR2 sequences are SQVTM and ANQGSEA. The CDR3 has 12 residues.

The V and J genes are TRBV5-1 and TRBJ1-4; possibly TRBD1 for D (5 bases). CDR3 length: 15 residues. Germline values: CDR1 SGHRS, CDR2 YFSETQ. V lost 4 bases to trimming and J lost 8 bases, with 18 bases between them. The CDR3 reads CASSPLGGLGEKLFF. The CDR3, as DNA: TGCGCCAGCAGCCCACTGGGGGGTCTGGGGGAAAAACTGTTTTTT.

This rearrangement joins TRBV10-3 to TRBJ1-1; D might be TRBD1 (5 bases). The CDR3 spans 13 residues. Germline CDR1 is ENHRY and CDR2 is SYGVKD. With 3 bases removed from V and 1 base from J, the gap between germline ends came to 6 bases. This chain's CDR3 is CAISEQENTEAFF. CDR3 nucleotide sequence: TGTGCCATCAGTGAACAGGAGAACACTGAAGCTTTCTTT.

V gene TRBV18 combines with J gene TRBJ1-2, with D unresolved. This CDR3 is built from 11 residues. Germline V gene data show CDR1 as KGHSH and CDR2 as LQKENI. V was cut by 4 bases and J by 4 bases, with 4 bases left in between. Here the CDR3 DNA reads TGTGCCAGCTCACAACTCTATGGCTACACCTTC. It codes for CASSQLYGYTF.

The chain joins TRBV11-2 to TRBJ2-7; 8 bases align to TRBD1. V shed 0 bases and J 1 base; nucleotides not matched to a gene: 8. The germline V gene has CDR1 SGHAT and CDR2 FQNNGV. The CDR3 is 17 residues long. CDR3 nucleotide sequence: TGTGCCAGCAGCTTAGACTGGGGTACAGGGGGGTCCTACGAGCAGTACTTC. As protein: CASSLDWGTGGSYEQYF.

The chain uses TRBV24-1 and TRBJ2-2; D gene unclear. With 3 bases removed from V and 6 bases from J, the gap between germline ends came to 16 bases. Per germline, CDR1 KGHDR and CDR2 SFDVKD. This CDR3 spans 16 amino acids. The CDR3: CATSDANPSSAGELFF. The CDR3 nucleotides read TGTGCCACCAGTGATGCTAACCCATCTAGTGCCGGGGAGCTGTTTTTT.

This clone was observed once. The chain couples TRBV7-8 to TRBJ2-3; D is undetermined. The germline V and J ends were trimmed by 1 base and 2 bases, with 16 bases remaining between them. The CDR3 covers 17 residues. Germline lookup yields CDR1 SGHVS and CDR2 FQNEAQ. CDR3 residues: CASSLGALSAPTDTQYF. The CDR3 DNA reads TGTGCCAGCAGCTTAGGGGCCCTCTCCGCACCCACAGATACGCAGTATTTT. Combining the CDR3 with reference TRBV7-8 and TRBJ2-3 gives the whole variable domain GAGVSQSPRYKVAKRGQDVALRCDPISGHVSLFWYQQALGQGPEFLTYFQNEAQLDKSGLPSDRFFAERPEGSVSTLKIQRTQQEDSAVYLCASSLGALSAPTDTQYFGPGTRLTVL.

The chain couples TRBV3-1 (or the pseudogene TRBV3-2) to TRBJ2-7, with a tentative D call TRBD2 (6 bases). Germline assignment: CDR1 LGHDT and CDR2 YNNKEL (reference sequence). V lost 4 bases and J 4 bases, leaving 20 bases between the germline ends. The CDR3 has 16 amino acids. CDR3 residues: CASSLTSPGLRYEQYF. DNA for the CDR3: TGTGCCAGCAGCCTGACCAGCCCGGGACTCAGGTACGAGCAGTACTTC.

This chain uses TRBV30 with TRBJ1-3, with TRBD1 as a possible D gene (5 bases). CDR1 and CDR2 from the germline V gene are GTSNPN and SVGIG (reference sequence). This CDR3 is built from 18 residues. V gave up 4 bases and J gave up 3 bases, with 25 bases separating them. The CDR3 DNA reads as TGTGCCTGGAAACCGGCGTGGTCCGACAGTTTCCGTGGAAACACCATATATTTT. Translated, it gives CAWKPAWSDSFRGNTIYF.

CDR3 DNA sequence: TGTGCCAGCAGCTCGACAGCTAGCTCCTACAATGAGCAGTTCTTC. Its translation is CASSSTASSYNEQFF. The J gene is TRBJ2-1, the V gene TRBV7-2, with a tentative D call TRBD1 (5 bases). CDR1 is SGHTA and CDR2 is FQGNSA in the germline V gene. The CDR3 has 15 amino acids. V lost 4 bases to trimming and J lost 0 bases, with 10 bases between them.

This rearrangement joins TRBV5-5 to TRBJ1-6, with no clear D. The CDR3 is made up of 14 amino acids. Germline CDR1 is SGHKS and CDR2 is YYEKEE (reference sequence). V dropped 0 bases and J dropped 7 bases, with 8 bases sitting between them. The CDR3 spells CASSLGGINSPLHF. The CDR3 nucleotides are TGTGCCAGCAGCTTGGGAGGGATCAATTCACCCCTCCACTTT.

This clone came up once. This sequence joins TRBV5-1 and TRBJ1-6, with D possibly matching TRBD1 (6 bases). The CDR3 covers 13 residues. The germline CDR1 and CDR2 sequences are SGHRS and YFSETQ. Trimming shortened V by 3 bases and J by 8 bases, and 9 bases separated the two germline ends. CDR3 region: CASSSKGDSPLHF. The DNA of the CDR3 is TGCGCCAGCAGCTCAAAGGGGGATTCACCCCTCCACTTT.

J is TRBJ1-2 and V is TRBV18, with TRBD1 identical over 11 bases. The J segment lost 6 bases and the V segment lost 0 bases, leaving 6 bases of the junction unmatched. CDR1 KGHSH and CDR2 LQKENI come from the germline V gene. The CDR3 totals 16 residues. This CDR3 is CASSPPRTGGPNGYTF. The CDR3 nucleotides are TGTGCCAGCTCACCACCGCGGACAGGGGGCCCAAATGGCTACACCTTC.

This clone has only one observation. CDR3 in DNA: TGTGCCAGCAGTTTAGGGGGGAGTCAAATGAACACTGAAGCTTTCTTT. Its translation is CASSLGGSQMNTEAFF. The chain links TRBV28 to TRBJ1-1, with D perhaps TRBD1 (5 bases). V was shortened by 2 bases and J by 0 bases, with 13 bases between the two germline ends. The CDR3 spans 16 residues. Germline V lookup: CDR1 MDHEN, CDR2 SYDVKM.